What follows are 8 T cell receptor beta chains derived from one specimen sequenced in a study of tumour-infiltrating T cells in Burkitt lymphoma. Here immunoSEQ multiplex PCR was the method, and the copy in TCRdb shows in-frame clones only, minus some. The sample yields 5,500 to 7,000 clones, about 9.4% seen once. Sequenced input: tumor tissue. Source of these receptors: a human donor with diffuse large B-cell lymphoma.

The chain has TRBV9 and TRBJ1-1, with 9 bases that match TRBD1. This CDR3 has 14 amino acids. With V trimmed by 4 bases and J by 1 base, 2 bases remained unmatched. Germline V gene data show CDR1 as SGDLS and CDR2 as YYNGEE. This CDR3 is CASSLGQGNTEAFF. CDR3 bases: TGTGCCAGCAGCCTGGGACAGGGGAACACTGAAGCTTTCTTT.

The V gene is TRBV9, the J gene TRBJ2-1, with TRBD2 matching 9 bases. There are 16 residues in the CDR3. V gave up 0 bases and J gave up 8 bases; unmatched junction bases: 9. The germline V gene has CDR1 SGDLS and CDR2 YYNGEE. The CDR3 DNA reads as TGTGCCAGCAGCGTAGCTCCCAGCGGGGGGACCTATGAGCAGTTCTTC. The encoded protein is CASSVAPSGGTYEQFF.

Only a few counts were recorded for this clone. The V call is TRBV14, the J call TRBJ2-3; 8 positions match TRBD1. J was trimmed by 8 bases and V by 2 bases; bases with no gene match: 6. CDR1 and CDR2 from the germline V gene are SGHDN and FVKESK. This CDR3 is built from 14 residues. CDR3 region: CASSQSQGASTQYF. The CDR3 coding sequence is TGTGCCAGCAGCCAAAGTCAGGGGGCCTCTACGCAGTATTTT.

This clone has just one count. The J gene is TRBJ1-6, the V gene TRBV28, with D uncertain. V was trimmed by 7 bases and J by 8 bases, leaving 15 bases between them. The CDR3 sequence is 14 residues long. From germline, CDR1 is MDHEN and CDR2 SYDVKM. The CDR3 coding sequence is TGTGCCAGCACCCTGACAACGGATTATTCACCCCTCCACTTT. As protein: CASTLTTDYSPLHF.

The chain links TRBV5-8 to TRBJ2-3; 11 bases match TRBD2. Trimming cost V 4 bases and J 4 bases; bases outside gene matches: 2. CDR1 and CDR2 (germline): SGHTS, YDEGEE. This CDR3 comprises 14 residues. The CDR3 here is CASSPGLAADTQYF. DNA for the CDR3: TGTGCCAGCAGCCCGGGACTAGCGGCAGATACGCAGTATTTT.

This chain links TRBV6-6 with TRBJ2-7; tentative D call: TRBD2 (6 bases). Trimming stripped 3 bases from V and 2 bases from J, with 14 bases between. The CDR3 has 15 amino acids. CDR1 is MNHNY and CDR2 is SVGAGI in the germline V gene (reference sequence). CDR3 amino acids: CASSYWAGRPYEQYF. The CDR3, as DNA: TGTGCCAGCAGTTATTGGGCAGGGAGGCCCTACGAGCAGTACTTC.

This clone has more than one count but fewer than ten. DNA for the CDR3: TGTGCAAGTCGCATCGAACTAGCGGGGGGGCCAAATACGCAGTATTTT. Translated: CASRIELAGGPNTQYF. The chain carries TRBV12-2 and TRBJ2-3; the D call TRBD2 from the table was never checked on the DNA. TRBV12-2 represents a pseudogene. The CDR3 runs to 16 residues.

The table lists this clone with a few counts. The chain recombines TRBV7-9 with TRBJ2-7, with D perhaps TRBD1 (5 bases). This CDR3 comprises 15 residues. Per the germline V gene, CDR1 is SEHNR and CDR2 is FQNEAQ (reference sequence). Trimming removed 5 bases from V and 0 bases from J, with 14 bases in between. CDR3 sequence: CASSNWGSSSYEQYF. CDR3 DNA sequence: TGTGCCAGCAGCAACTGGGGCTCCAGCTCCTACGAGCAGTACTTC.